This T cell receptor beta chain was sequenced for a study of regulatory T cells in long-lasting Graves disease. Regarding the study as a whole: Those with persistent disease had in common more public clonotypes (approximately 2,500) than new patients (roughly 1,000).

Building of the TCR beta libraries involved iRepertoire HTBI primers and Arm-PCR of CDR3 regions. Using its own MiXCR run on the multiplex PCR reads, TCRdb lists one record per CDR3 protein. In the table there are 400,000 to 550,000 distinct CDR3 sequences, 14% to 15% of which are singletons. This clonotype was counted many times. Its antigen remains unidentified. Time point of the sample: newly diagnosed GD, antithyroid drugs for less than 3 months. After RNA was extracted from PBMCs, the TCR library was made from it. Germline CDR1 and CDR2: MDHEN and SYDVKM. The junction had 11 bases not matched to a gene; V was cut back by 6 bases and J by 4 bases. The CDR3 sequence is 16 residues long. The data also belong to a second study, concerning T cells in Graves' hyperthyroidism and ophthalmopathy. That investigation notes: When the TCR CDR3 underwent first-round RT-PCR, the HTBI primer set was used.

The input for sequencing was peripheral blood mononuclear cells (PBMCs), taken at new diagnosis, from a patient treated with antithyroid drugs. The TCR originated in a woman in her 30s with Graves disease. V gene TRBV28 combines with J gene TRBJ2-7; TRBD2 matches at 11 bases. CDR3 in DNA: TGTGCCAGCAGCCCCGGGGGACTAGCGGTCAGATACGAGCAGTACTTC. Protein sequence: CASSPGGLAVRYEQYF.